This T cell receptor (beta chain) derives from a study of immune evolution from preneoplasia to lung adenocarcinoma. There are 15 residues in the CDR3. V trimming: 4 bases; J trimming: 1 base; junction bases outside the gene matches: 2. Germline-derived CDR1 and CDR2 are MDHEN and SYDVKM. This clone ranks as medium-sized. Measured with immunoSEQ multiplex PCR; TCRdb has only the in-frame clones, and not every one. The sample comprises 7,600 or so clones, about four fifths of which are singletons, and about 7.4% rests with the top ten. The sample comprised FFPE adjacent normal lung tissue. V is TRBV28 and J is TRBJ1-3; TRBD1 aligns across 9 bases. The TCR originated in a person aged 55-85 years with lung adenocarcinoma. CDR3 amino acids: CASSSGTGSGNTIYF. Here the CDR3 DNA reads TGTGCCAGCAGTTCCGGGACAGGGTCTGGAAACACCATATATTTT.